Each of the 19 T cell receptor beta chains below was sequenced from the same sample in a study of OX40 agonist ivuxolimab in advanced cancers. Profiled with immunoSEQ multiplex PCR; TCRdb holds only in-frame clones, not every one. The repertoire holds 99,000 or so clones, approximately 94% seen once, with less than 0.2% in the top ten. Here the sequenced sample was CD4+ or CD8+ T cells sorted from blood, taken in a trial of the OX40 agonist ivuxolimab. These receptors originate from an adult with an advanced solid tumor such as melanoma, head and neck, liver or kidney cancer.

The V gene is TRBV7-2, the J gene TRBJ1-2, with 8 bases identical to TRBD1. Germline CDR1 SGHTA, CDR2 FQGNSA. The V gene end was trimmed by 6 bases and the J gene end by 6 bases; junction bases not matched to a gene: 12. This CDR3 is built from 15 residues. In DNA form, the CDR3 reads TGTGCCAGCAGGTCCCCCAGGGGGCGCCATGATGGCTACACCTTC. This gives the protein CASRSPRGRHDGYTF. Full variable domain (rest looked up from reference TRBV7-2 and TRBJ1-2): GAGVSQSPSNKVTEKGKDVELRCDPISGHTALYWYRQSLGQGLEFLIYFQGNSAPDKSGLPSDRFSAERTGGSVSTLTIQRTQQEDSAVYLCASRSPRGRHDGYTFGSGTRLTVV.

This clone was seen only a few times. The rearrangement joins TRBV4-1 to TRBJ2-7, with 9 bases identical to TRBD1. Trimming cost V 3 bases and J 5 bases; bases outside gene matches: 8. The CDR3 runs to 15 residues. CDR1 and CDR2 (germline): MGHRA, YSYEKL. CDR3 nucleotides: TGCGCCAGCAGCCAGGCGGGACAGGGTTTGCACGAGCAGTACTTC. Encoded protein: CASSQAGQGLHEQYF.

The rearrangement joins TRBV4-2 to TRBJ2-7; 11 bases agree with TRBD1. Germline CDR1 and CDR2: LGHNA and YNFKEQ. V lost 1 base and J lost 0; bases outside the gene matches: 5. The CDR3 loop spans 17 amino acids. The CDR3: CASSQAHGTGGSYEQYF. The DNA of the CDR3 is TGTGCCAGCAGCCAAGCCCATGGGACAGGGGGCTCCTACGAGCAGTACTTC.

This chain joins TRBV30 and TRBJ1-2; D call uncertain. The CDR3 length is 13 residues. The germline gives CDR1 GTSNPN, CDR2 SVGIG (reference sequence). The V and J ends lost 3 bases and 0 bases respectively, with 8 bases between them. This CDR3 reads CAWRQRANYGYTF. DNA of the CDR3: TGTGCCTGGAGACAGCGGGCTAACTATGGCTACACCTTC.

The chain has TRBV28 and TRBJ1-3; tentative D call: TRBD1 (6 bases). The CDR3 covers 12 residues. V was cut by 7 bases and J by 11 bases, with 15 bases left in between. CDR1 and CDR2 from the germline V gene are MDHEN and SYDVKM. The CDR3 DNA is TGTGCCAGCATGGGCAGGCCAGGGGCCATATATTTT. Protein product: CASMGRPGAIYF.

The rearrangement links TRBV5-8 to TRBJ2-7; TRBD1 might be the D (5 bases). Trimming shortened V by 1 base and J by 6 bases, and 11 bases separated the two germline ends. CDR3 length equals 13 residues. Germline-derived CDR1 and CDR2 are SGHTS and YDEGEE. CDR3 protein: CASSLLGHGEQYF. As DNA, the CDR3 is TGTGCCAGCAGCTTGTTAGGACACGGCGAGCAGTACTTC.

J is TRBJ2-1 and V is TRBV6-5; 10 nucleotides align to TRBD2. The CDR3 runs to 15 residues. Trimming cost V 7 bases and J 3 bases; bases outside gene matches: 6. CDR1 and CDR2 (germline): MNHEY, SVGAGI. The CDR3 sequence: CASTLRTSGYNEQFF. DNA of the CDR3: TGTGCCAGCACCCTCAGGACTAGCGGCTACAATGAGCAGTTCTTC.

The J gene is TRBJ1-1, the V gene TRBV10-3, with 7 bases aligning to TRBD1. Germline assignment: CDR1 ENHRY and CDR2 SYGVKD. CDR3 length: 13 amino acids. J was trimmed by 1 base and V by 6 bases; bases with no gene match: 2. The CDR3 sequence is CAISGQENTEAFF. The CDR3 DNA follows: TGTGCCATCAGCGGACAGGAGAACACTGAAGCTTTCTTT.

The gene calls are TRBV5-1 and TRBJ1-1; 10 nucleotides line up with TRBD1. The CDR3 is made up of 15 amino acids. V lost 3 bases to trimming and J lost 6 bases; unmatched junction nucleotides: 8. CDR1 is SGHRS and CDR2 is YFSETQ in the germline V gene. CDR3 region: CASSSGQGLTSEAFF. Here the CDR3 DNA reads TGCGCCAGCAGCTCGGGACAGGGGTTGACATCTGAAGCTTTCTTT.

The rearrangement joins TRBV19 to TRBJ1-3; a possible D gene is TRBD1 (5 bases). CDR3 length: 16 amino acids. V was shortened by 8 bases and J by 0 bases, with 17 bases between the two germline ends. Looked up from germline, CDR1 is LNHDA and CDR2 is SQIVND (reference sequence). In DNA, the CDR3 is TGTGCCAGTTTACCCCGAGCAGGGAGCTCTGGAAACACCATATATTTT. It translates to CASLPRAGSSGNTIYF.

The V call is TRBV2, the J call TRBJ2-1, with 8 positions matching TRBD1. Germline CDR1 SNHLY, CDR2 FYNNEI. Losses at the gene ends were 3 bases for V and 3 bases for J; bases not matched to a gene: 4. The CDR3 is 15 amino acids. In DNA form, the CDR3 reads TGTGCCAGCAGTGACCGGACAGGGTACTACAATGAGCAGTTCTTC. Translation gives CASSDRTGYYNEQFF. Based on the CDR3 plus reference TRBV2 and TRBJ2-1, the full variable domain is EPEVTQTPSHQVTQMGQEVILRCVPISNHLYFYWYRQILGQKVEFLVSFYNNEISEKSEIFDDQFSVERPDGSNFTLKIRSTKLEDSAMYFCASSDRTGYYNEQFFGPGTRLTVL.

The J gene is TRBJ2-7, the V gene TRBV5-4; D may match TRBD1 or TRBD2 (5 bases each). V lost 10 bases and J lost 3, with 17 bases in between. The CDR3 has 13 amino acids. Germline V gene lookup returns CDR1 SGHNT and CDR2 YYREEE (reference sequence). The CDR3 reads CAVSAGGHYEQYF. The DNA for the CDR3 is TGTGCCGTCTCGGCGGGCGGACACTACGAGCAGTACTTC.

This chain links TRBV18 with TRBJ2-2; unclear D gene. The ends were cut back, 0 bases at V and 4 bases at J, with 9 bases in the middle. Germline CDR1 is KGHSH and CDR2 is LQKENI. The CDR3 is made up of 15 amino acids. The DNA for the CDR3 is TGTGCCAGCTCACCACCGGCGACCCCCACCGGGGAGCTGTTTTTT. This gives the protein CASSPPATPTGELFF.

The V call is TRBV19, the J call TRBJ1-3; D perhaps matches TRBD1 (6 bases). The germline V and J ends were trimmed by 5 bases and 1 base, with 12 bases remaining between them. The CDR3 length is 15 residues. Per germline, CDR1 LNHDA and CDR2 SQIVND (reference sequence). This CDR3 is CASSGGAISGNTIYF. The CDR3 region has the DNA TGTGCCAGTAGTGGGGGGGCCATTTCTGGAAACACCATATATTTT. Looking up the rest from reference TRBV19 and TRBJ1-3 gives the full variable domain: DGGITQSPKYLFRKEGQNVTLSCEQNLNHDAMYWYRQDPGQGLRLIYYSQIVNDFQKGDIAEGYSVSREKKESFPLTVTSAQKNPTAFYLCASSGGAISGNTIYFGEGSWLTVV.

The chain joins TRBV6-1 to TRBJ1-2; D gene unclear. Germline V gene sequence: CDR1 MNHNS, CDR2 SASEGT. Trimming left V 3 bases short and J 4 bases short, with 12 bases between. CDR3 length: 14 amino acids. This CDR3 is CASSEIGATYGYTF. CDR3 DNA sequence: TGTGCCAGCAGTGAGATCGGCGCGACCTATGGCTACACCTTC.

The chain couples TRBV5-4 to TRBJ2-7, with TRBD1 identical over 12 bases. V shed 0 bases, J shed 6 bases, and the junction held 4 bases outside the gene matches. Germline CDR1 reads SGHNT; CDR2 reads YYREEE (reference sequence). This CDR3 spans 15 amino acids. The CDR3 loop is CASSLAGTGGSEQYF. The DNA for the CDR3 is TGTGCCAGCAGCTTGGCCGGGACAGGGGGCAGCGAGCAGTACTTC.

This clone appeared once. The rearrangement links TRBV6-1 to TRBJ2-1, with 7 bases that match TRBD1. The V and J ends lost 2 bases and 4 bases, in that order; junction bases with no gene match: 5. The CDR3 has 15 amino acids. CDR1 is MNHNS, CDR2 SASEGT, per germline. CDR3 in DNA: TGTGCCAGCAGTGAACAACCGGACAGGTACAATGAGCAGTTCTTC. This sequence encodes CASSEQPDRYNEQFF.

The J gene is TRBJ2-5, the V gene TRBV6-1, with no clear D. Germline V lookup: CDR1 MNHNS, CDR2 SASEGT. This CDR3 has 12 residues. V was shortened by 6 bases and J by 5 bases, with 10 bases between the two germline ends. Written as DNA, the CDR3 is TGTGCCAGCAGCCAATTGGGGGAGACCCAGTACTTC. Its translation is CASSQLGETQYF.

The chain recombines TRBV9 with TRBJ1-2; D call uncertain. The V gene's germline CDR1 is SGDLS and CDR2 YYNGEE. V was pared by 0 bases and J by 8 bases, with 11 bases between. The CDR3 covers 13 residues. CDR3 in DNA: TGTGCCAGCAGCGTAGACGTAGGGTGGGGCTACACCTTC. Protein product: CASSVDVGWGYTF.